Below, 28 T cell receptor beta chains from the same sample are listed, as sequenced in a study of T-cell memory formation after mild COVID-19 (TCRdb year 2021). Library prep was done by 5' RACE. This sample was sequenced with an Illumina NovaSeq 6000. TCRdb reprocessing: public reads trimmed at Q25 with fastp, clones called with MiXCR, in-frame beta chains kept. For every CDR3 protein sequence, its rows merge into one entry that carries the most common genes and DNA. The sample includes roughly 120,000 distinct CDR3 sequences, with approximately 16% observed a single time. The ten largest clonotypes hold around 14% of the sample. The sample was PBMCs or a T cell subset sorted from them (not recorded which). These receptors were taken from an adult woman who had mild COVID-19 (a few samples of this study predate the infection). The sample titles of this study are shuffled in the database, so cell type and time point are left out; the donor was told from shared clones.

This clonotype was observed a handful of times. The chain carries TRBV4-1 and TRBJ2-1; D gene uncertain. Germline lookup yields CDR1 MGHRA and CDR2 YSYEKL. Trimming left V 2 bases short and J 8 bases short, with 10 bases between. This CDR3 has 13 residues. The CDR3 protein is CASSQSFQDEQFF. The DNA of the CDR3 is TGCGCCAGCAGCCAATCCTTCCAAGATGAGCAGTTCTTC.

This clonotype occurred many times. The junction does not match germline at one end; this may be a read error. This chain links TRBV4-1 with TRBJ2-5; D possibly corresponds to TRBD2 (5 bases). CDR1 MGHRA and CDR2 YSYEKL come from the germline V gene. This CDR3 is built from 16 residues. CDR3 sequence (DNA): TGCGCCAGCAGTCAAGCAGTTCGAGGGTACCAAGAGACCCAGTACTTC. This gives the protein CASSQAVRGYQETQYF.

This clonotype was detected ten times or more. The chain has TRBV5-1 and TRBJ2-5; 8 bases align to TRBD1. This CDR3 contains 16 residues. With V trimmed by 0 bases and J by 5 bases, 9 bases remained unmatched. CDR1 SGHRS and CDR2 YFSETQ come from the germline V gene. In DNA, the CDR3 is TGCGCCAGCAGCTTGGCCCCGACAGGGGCAGGGGAGACCCAGTACTTC. Residues: CASSLAPTGAGETQYF.

The chain recombines TRBV10-3 with TRBJ2-1; 9 nucleotides match TRBD1. This CDR3 spans 16 amino acids. Germline V gene data show CDR1 as ENHRY and CDR2 as SYGVKD. J lost 4 bases, V lost 4 bases, and 8 bases had no gene match. CDR3 sequence reads: CAISGGTGQGYNEQFF. As DNA, the CDR3 is TGTGCCATCAGTGGGGGCACCGGACAGGGGTACAATGAGCAGTTCTTC.

Here the CDR3 DNA reads TGTGCCAGCAGCACTAACAGGGGAGTAGAGGAAAAACTGTTTTTT. It translates to CASSTNRGVEEKLFF. This chain uses TRBV13 with TRBJ1-4; TRBD1 aligns across 7 bases. Trimming removed 5 bases from V and 8 bases from J; junction bases left unmatched: 11. CDR3 length equals 15 residues. CDR1 and CDR2 from the germline V gene are PRHDT and FYEKMQ (reference sequence).

The V and J genes are TRBV12-3 or TRBV12-4 and TRBJ2-5; D call uncertain. V lost 3 bases and J 5 bases, leaving 7 bases between the germline ends. This CDR3 comprises 12 residues. The CDR3 DNA is TGTGCCAGCAGTTTCCCCGGGGAGACCCAGTACTTC. Protein: CASSFPGETQYF.

The rearrangement uses TRBV6-2 or TRBV6-3 and TRBJ2-3; possible D gene TRBD1, 5 bases. Trimming took 2 bases from V and 2 from J, leaving 8 bases between them. The CDR3 is 14 amino acids. Germline CDR1 MNHEY, CDR2 SVGEGT. The CDR3 loop reads CASSYGAVTDTQYF. The CDR3 DNA reads as TGTGCCAGCAGTTACGGGGCGGTCACAGATACGCAGTATTTT.

This clonotype was counted a few times. One end of the junction does not line up with germline, which may come from a read error. The chain carries TRBV5-1 and TRBJ2-3; TRBD2 aligns across 13 bases. CDR3 length equals 14 residues. The germline V gene encodes CDR1 SGHRS and CDR2 YFSETQ. The CDR3 region is CASSLDRLAGGQDF. For the CDR3, the DNA is TGCGCCAGCAGCTTGGACCGACTAGCGGGGGGCCAAGATTTT.

The genes are TRBV7-9 and TRBJ1-3; maybe TRBD1 (5 bases). This CDR3 contains 16 residues. Germline V gene data show CDR1 as SEHNR and CDR2 as FQNEAQ (reference sequence). Between the trimmed V and J ends, which lost 1 base and 0 bases, there was a span of 10 bases. The CDR3 here is CASSLDRFDSGNTIYF. The CDR3, as DNA: TGTGCCAGCAGCTTAGACAGGTTCGACTCTGGAAACACCATATATTTT.

This clonotype appeared many times. V gene TRBV5-1 combines with J gene TRBJ2-5; D ambiguous. CDR3 size: 14 residues. The V gene's germline CDR1 is SGHRS and CDR2 YFSETQ. The V and J ends lost 0 bases and 4 bases respectively, with 10 bases between them. Written as DNA, the CDR3 is TGCGCCAGCAGCTTGGGGGCTGGGTTAGAGACCCAGTACTTC. It encodes CASSLGAGLETQYF. The whole variable domain, remainder taken from reference TRBV5-1 and TRBJ2-5, is KAGVTQTPRYLIKTRGQQVTLSCSPISGHRSVSWYQQTPGQGLQFLFEYFSETQRNKGNFPGRFSGRQFSNSRSEMNVSTLELGDSALYLCASSLGAGLETQYFGPGTRLLVL.

This clonotype came up a few times. J is TRBJ2-1 and V is TRBV7-9; D is unresolved. With 1 base removed from V and 8 bases from J, the gap between germline ends came to 9 bases. This CDR3 has 13 amino acids. The germline V gene has CDR1 SEHNR and CDR2 FQNEAQ (reference sequence). CDR3 nucleotides: TGTGCCAGCAGCTTAGGGGCGTTCGATGAGCAGTTCTTC. Amino acids: CASSLGAFDEQFF. The complete variable domain, with remaining parts taken from reference TRBV7-9 and TRBJ2-1, reads DTGVSQNPRHKITKRGQNVTFRCDPISEHNRLYWYRQTLGQGPEFLTYFQNEAQLEKSRLLSDRFSAERPKGSFSTLEIQRTEQGDSAMYLCASSLGAFDEQFFGPGTRLTVL.

The chain is built from TRBV7-2 and TRBJ2-7; D is unresolved. V was shortened by 1 base and J by 2 bases, with 9 bases between the two germline ends. The CDR3 runs to 14 residues. Germline values: CDR1 SGHTA, CDR2 FQGNSA. The CDR3 bases are TGTGCCAGCAGCTTAGTCGCACGGACCTACGAGCAGTACTTC. The encoded protein is CASSLVARTYEQYF.

This clonotype has just a few counts. This rearrangement joins TRBV24-1 to TRBJ2-5; 8 positions match TRBD1. Per germline, CDR1 KGHDR and CDR2 SFDVKD. The CDR3 consists of 15 residues. V was clipped by 4 bases and J by 2 bases; unmatched bases: 5. CDR3 loop: CATSEPGTGQETQYF. The CDR3 DNA is TGTGCCACCAGTGAACCCGGGACAGGTCAAGAGACCCAGTACTTC.

This chain uses TRBV27 with TRBJ2-7; 9 bases agree with TRBD2. V dropped 7 bases and J dropped 6; count of bases not matched to a gene: 13. Germline V gene sequence: CDR1 MNHEY, CDR2 SMNVEV (reference sequence). The CDR3 sequence is 15 residues long. CDR3 sequence reads: CASIRSGRNLGEQYF. DNA of the CDR3: TGTGCCAGCATACGGAGCGGGAGGAATCTAGGCGAGCAGTACTTC.

This clonotype was seen ten or more times. This sequence joins TRBV3-1 and TRBJ2-4; no reliable D call. The CDR3 extends over 13 amino acids. Germline V gene lookup returns CDR1 LGHDT and CDR2 YNNKEL (reference sequence). Trimming took off 1 base at V and 8 bases at J, with 9 bases between the two ends. The CDR3 region has the DNA TGTGCCAGCAGCCAAGCGTGGGGTGACATTCAGTACTTC. The encoded protein is CASSQAWGDIQYF.

This clonotype has just a few counts. The V call is TRBV9, the J call TRBJ2-3, with a weak D call TRBD1 (6 bases). The CDR3 is made up of 14 amino acids. V lost 3 bases and J lost 5, with 13 bases in between. Germline CDR1 and CDR2: SGDLS and YYNGEE. The CDR3 sequence: CASSETGALDTQYF. The CDR3 DNA sequence: TGTGCCAGCAGCGAGACAGGCGCACTAGATACGCAGTATTTT.

Comments on this clonotype: Since the CDR3 does not end with the conserved phenylalanine or tryptophan, this likely comes from a read error. The V and J genes are TRBV19 and TRBJ1-1, with no clear D. CDR3 size: 14 residues. CDR1 and CDR2 from the germline V gene are LNHDA and SQIVND (reference sequence). Trimming removed 9 bases from V and 0 bases from J, with 14 bases in between. CDR3 loop: CASHEVGLNTEAFL. In DNA, the CDR3 is TGTGCCAGCCACGAGGTCGGGCTGAACACTGAAGCTTTCCTT.

This clonotype was recorded a few times. V usage is TRBV2 and J usage is TRBJ2-7; 8 positions match TRBD1. The CDR3 is made up of 16 amino acids. The germline CDR1 and CDR2 sequences are SNHLY and FYNNEI. The ends lost 11 bases at V and 0 bases at J; junction bases unmatched: 15. CDR3 loop: CAALAEGTGGSYEQYF. In nucleotides, the CDR3 is TGTGCCGCCCTCGCGGAAGGAACAGGGGGCTCCTACGAGCAGTACTTC.

This clonotype was detected a few times. The chain combines TRBV7-6 with TRBJ2-5; 7 bases are shared with TRBD2. The CDR3 covers 16 residues. V shed 1 base and J 4 bases; nucleotides not matched to a gene: 9. From germline, CDR1 is SGHVS and CDR2 FNYEAQ. The CDR3 reads CASSLVGWGGGETQYF. In DNA, the CDR3 is TGTGCCAGCAGCTTAGTCGGATGGGGGGGAGGAGAGACCCAGTACTTC. Looking up the rest from reference TRBV7-6 and TRBJ2-5 gives the full variable domain: GAGVSQSPRYKVTKRGQDVALRCDPISGHVSLYWYRQALGQGPEFLTYFNYEAQQDKSGLPNDRFSAERPEGSISTLTIQRTEQRDSAMYRCASSLVGWGGGETQYFGPGTRLLVL.

Points on this clonotype: Its ends do not fully match the called genes, so a read error is possible. The rearrangement uses TRBV5-1 and TRBJ2-7, with TRBD1 as a possible D gene (5 bases). CDR1 and CDR2 (germline): SGHRS, YFSETQ. This CDR3 has 15 residues. The chain's CDR3 is CARSLDKGDSYEQYF. CDR3 coding DNA: TGCGCCAGAAGCTTGGACAAAGGGGACTCCTACGAGCAGTACTTC.

This clonotype has at least ten counts. The chain employs TRBV5-1 and TRBJ2-7, with D unresolved. The germline gives CDR1 SGHRS, CDR2 YFSETQ. This CDR3 is built from 12 residues. The V end lost 0 bases, the J end lost 3 bases, and 4 bases lay between the germline ends. CDR3 DNA sequence: TGCGCCAGCAGCTTGGACTACTACGAGCAGTACTTC. It translates to CASSLDYYEQYF.

This clonotype was observed at least ten times. The rearrangement links TRBV7-2 to TRBJ2-4; D not certain. There are 12 residues in the CDR3. The V and J ends lost 5 bases and 14 bases respectively, with 16 bases between them. Germline V gene sequence: CDR1 SGHTA, CDR2 FQGNSA. The DNA of the CDR3 is TGTGCCAGCAGCCCCTCCCCCCAGTCTGAGTACTTC. It yields the protein CASSPSPQSEYF.

The chain has TRBV15 and TRBJ2-7; 9 bases fit TRBD1. The V and J ends lost 0 bases and 4 bases, in that order; junction bases with no gene match: 7. Germline CDR1 LNHNV, CDR2 YYDKDF (reference sequence). The CDR3 length is 16 residues. The CDR3 DNA follows: TGTGCCACCAGCAGAGATCGGGGACAGGGTGGGTACGAGCAGTACTTC. Translated: CATSRDRGQGGYEQYF.

The V call is TRBV6-6, the J call TRBJ2-6, with D maybe TRBD2 (6 bases). The germline V and J ends were trimmed by 2 bases and 0 bases, with 17 bases remaining between them. Germline CDR1 MNHNY, CDR2 SVGAGI (reference sequence). The CDR3 loop spans 19 amino acids. In nucleotides, the CDR3 is TGTGCCAGCAGTTACCCCCCGGTTAGCGGAAGCTCTGGGGCCAACGTCCTGACTTTC. Its translation is CASSYPPVSGSSGANVLTF.

In its sample, this clonotype was seen a few times. The chain has TRBV12-3 or TRBV12-4 and TRBJ2-1, with a possible D match to TRBD1 (5 bases). The ends were cut back, 5 bases at V and 9 bases at J, with 11 bases in the middle. The CDR3 loop spans 12 amino acids. CDR3 nucleotide sequence: TGTGCCAGCAGTCCGACAGAGGTTGAGCAGTTCTTC. It specifies CASSPTEVEQFF.

In its sample, this clonotype was seen a few times. The gene calls are TRBV20-1 and TRBJ2-1; D unclear. V was pared by 6 bases and J by 8 bases, with 11 bases between. Germline values: CDR1 DFQATT, CDR2 SNEGSKA (reference sequence). This CDR3 comprises 11 residues. CDR3 region: CSASRDHEQFF. The CDR3 DNA reads as TGCAGTGCGTCTAGGGATCATGAGCAGTTCTTC.

The genes are TRBV6-5 and TRBJ2-5, with 11 nucleotides matching TRBD2. The length of the CDR3 is 17 residues. CDR1 and CDR2 (germline): MNHEY, SVGAGI. Trimming removed 3 bases from V and 2 bases from J; junction bases left unmatched: 8. The chain's CDR3 is CASSYSASGGLQETQYF. The CDR3, as DNA: TGTGCCAGCAGTTATTCGGCTAGCGGGGGGCTACAAGAGACCCAGTACTTC.

This sequence joins TRBV27 and TRBJ1-2, with a possible D match to TRBD1 (5 bases). This CDR3 region has 16 residues. Germline V gives CDR1 MNHEY, CDR2 SMNVEV (reference sequence). Trimming cost V 0 bases and J 7 bases, with 18 bases left between them. As DNA, the CDR3 is TGTGCCAGCAGTTTATCGTGGGGCCCTTCCCCCCTTGGCTACACCTTC. Translation: CASSLSWGPSPLGYTF.